Below are 13 T cell receptor beta chains sequenced from a single sample in a study of CD8 T cells in Susac syndrome. Random hexamers were used to reverse transcribe an amount of about 0.45 to 1 ug RNA. MiXCR was run by TCRdb on the immunoSEQ multiplex PCR reads, yielding one entry per CDR3 protein. This table holds roughly 110,000 distinct CDR3 sequences, around 94% found once. The sequenced sample was CD8+ T cells from PBMCs. The receptors derive from a human donor with Susac syndrome.

The chain carries TRBV6-1 and TRBJ2-1, with 9 nucleotides matching TRBD1. V shed 4 bases, J shed 6 bases, and the junction held 7 bases outside the gene matches. The CDR3 totals 15 residues. In germline, CDR1 is MNHNS, CDR2 SASEGT. The CDR3 sequence: CASSGTGTGFNEQFF. The CDR3 coding sequence is TGTGCCAGCAGTGGTACCGGGACAGGGTTCAATGAGCAGTTCTTC.

The rearrangement links TRBV2 to TRBJ2-6, with TRBD2 as a possible D gene (6 bases). Trimming pared 6 bases from V and 4 bases from J, leaving 13 bases between. The CDR3 length is 15 residues. CDR1 and CDR2 (germline): SNHLY, FYNNEI. This CDR3 reads CASSQGGFGANVLTF. CDR3 coding DNA: TGTGCCAGCAGCCAAGGAGGGTTCGGGGCCAACGTCCTGACTTTC.

This chain uses TRBV29-1 with TRBJ1-2; 11 bases match TRBD1. This CDR3 is 12 amino acids long. The V and J ends lost 6 bases and 8 bases, in that order; junction bases with no gene match: 5. The germline V gene encodes CDR1 SQVTM and CDR2 ANQGSEA. The CDR3 loop reads CSVTDRGQGYTF. As DNA, the CDR3 is TGCAGCGTGACGGACAGGGGGCAGGGCTACACCTTC.

Only one count was recorded for this clonotype. The V gene is TRBV27, the J gene TRBJ1-5; weak D call: TRBD1 (5 bases). With 9 bases removed from V and 5 bases from J, the gap between germline ends came to 20 bases. Germline assignment: CDR1 MNHEY and CDR2 SMNVEV (reference sequence). This CDR3 has 15 amino acids. CDR3 region: CASEPGLPVDQPQHF. DNA for the CDR3: TGTGCCAGTGAACCGGGGCTTCCGGTGGATCAGCCCCAGCATTTT.

This chain uses TRBV5-6 with TRBJ2-7; D uncertain. CDR1 is SGHDT and CDR2 is YYEEEE in the germline V gene. The CDR3 loop spans 13 amino acids. Trimming left V 4 bases short and J 6 bases short, with 14 bases between. The CDR3 spells CASSPTVNGEQYF. The CDR3 DNA follows: TGTGCCAGCAGCCCAACGGTAAACGGCGAGCAGTACTTC.

The chain combines TRBV24-1 with TRBJ1-1; D is unresolved. The CDR3 runs to 15 residues. In germline, CDR1 is KGHDR, CDR2 SFDVKD. V was pared by 3 bases and J by 0 bases, with 10 bases between. Written as DNA, the CDR3 is TGTGCCACCAGTGATCCGGACTCCTTGAACACTGAAGCTTTCTTT. Protein sequence: CATSDPDSLNTEAFF.

This clonotype was seen just once. V gene TRBV6-2 or TRBV6-3 combines with J gene TRBJ2-7; TRBD2 is a possible D gene (6 bases). Deletions cut 6 bases from V and 3 bases from J, with 12 bases between. CDR1 MNHEY and CDR2 SVGEGT come from the germline V gene. CDR3 length equals 13 residues. CDR3 in amino acids: CASRNRGNYEQYF. The CDR3, as DNA: TGTGCCAGCAGGAACCGGGGGAACTACGAGCAGTACTTC.

This chain connects TRBV6-6 to TRBJ1-1; possibly TRBD1 for D (6 bases). Germline values: CDR1 MNHNY, CDR2 SVGAGI (reference sequence). Trimming took off 2 bases at V and 2 bases at J, with 9 bases between the two ends. This CDR3 comprises 14 residues. CDR3 nucleotide sequence: TGTGCCAGCAGTTACGGGGGGCGAAACACTGAAGCTTTCTTT. This encodes CASSYGGRNTEAFF.

The chain uses TRBV12-3 or TRBV12-4 and TRBJ2-1, with D unresolved. The CDR3 totals 16 residues. V gave up 1 base and J gave up 0 bases, with 10 bases separating them. The CDR3 region is CASSLERWSSYNEQFF. CDR3 in DNA: TGTGCCAGCAGTTTAGAAAGGTGGAGCTCCTACAATGAGCAGTTCTTC.

The CDR3 protein is CASSLDRSYEQYF. CDR3 nucleotide sequence: TGCGCCAGCAGCTTGGACAGATCCTACGAGCAGTACTTC. This chain links TRBV5-1 with TRBJ2-7, with D unclear. The CDR3 runs 13 residues. Looked up from germline, CDR1 is SGHRS and CDR2 is YFSETQ. Trimming took off 0 bases at V and 1 base at J, with 5 bases between the two ends.

The chain is built from TRBV9 and TRBJ2-3; D may be TRBD1 or TRBD2 (6 bases each). Germline V gene lookup returns CDR1 SGDLS and CDR2 YYNGEE. The CDR3 runs to 14 residues. Trimming stripped 0 bases from V and 5 bases from J, with 10 bases between. The CDR3 sequence: CASSVEGGRDTQYF. In DNA, the CDR3 is TGTGCCAGCAGCGTAGAGGGGGGCCGAGATACGCAGTATTTT.

About this clonotype itself: A junction end diverges from the germline sequence, so it may reflect a read error. The chain recombines TRBV5-4 with TRBJ1-6, with 7 bases that match TRBD1. The length of the CDR3 is 12 residues. The V gene's germline CDR1 is SGHNT and CDR2 YYREEE (reference sequence). The CDR3: CASSRGLQGSSF. The CDR3 DNA sequence: TGTGCCAGCAGCCGTGGCTTACAGGGGTCTAGCTTT.

The rearrangement uses TRBV7-9 and TRBJ2-1; D call uncertain. Trimming pared 3 bases from V and 9 bases from J, leaving 9 bases between. Germline assignment: CDR1 SEHNR and CDR2 FQNEAQ (reference sequence). This CDR3 contains 12 residues. CDR3 residues: CASSFEAREQFF. In nucleotides, the CDR3 is TGTGCCAGCAGCTTTGAGGCCCGTGAGCAGTTCTTC.